Below are 12 T cell receptor beta chains sequenced from a single sample in a study of blood T cell repertoires in COVID-19. Assay used: immunoSEQ multiplex PCR; TCRdb lists only in-frame clones, some missing. The sample holds roughly 250,000 clones, about 88% seen once. Source material: peripheral blood. These receptors originate from a woman in her thirties or forties who had recovered from COVID-19.

The chain joins TRBV29-1 to TRBJ2-3; tentative D call: TRBD1 (5 bases). Per germline, CDR1 SQVTM and CDR2 ANQGSEA. The CDR3 is 15 amino acids. With 2 bases removed from V and 3 bases from J, the gap between germline ends came to 15 bases. CDR3 protein: CSVEPRIGATDTQYF. DNA of the CDR3: TGCAGCGTTGAACCCCGTATAGGGGCGACAGATACGCAGTATTTT.

On this clone itself: One end of the junction varies from germline; a read error may be responsible. V gene TRBV7-7 combines with J gene TRBJ1-1, with unresolved D. This CDR3 has 13 residues. Per the germline V gene, CDR1 is SSHAT and CDR2 is FNYEAQ (reference sequence). The CDR3 loop reads CASSLARNTEAFF. CDR3 sequence (DNA): TGTGCTAGCAGCTTAGCGCGGAACACTGAAGCTTTCTTT.

The gene calls are TRBV28 and TRBJ1-6; maybe TRBD1 (5 bases). This CDR3 comprises 14 residues. Germline CDR1 reads MDHEN; CDR2 reads SYDVKM. V was clipped by 5 bases and J by 14 bases, with 19 bases between them. The CDR3 bases are TGTGCCAGCAGTACCCCGGGGGTGATCGGTGCCCTCCACTTT. As protein: CASSTPGVIGALHF.

This chain uses TRBV29-1 with TRBJ1-3, with unresolved D. This CDR3 is built from 12 residues. Between the trimmed V and J ends, which lost 7 bases and 9 bases, there was a span of 16 bases. The germline V gene has CDR1 SQVTM and CDR2 ANQGSEA. CDR3: CSGGFSGGTIYF. The CDR3 bases are TGCAGCGGAGGTTTTAGTGGAGGCACCATATATTTT.

V and J are TRBV29-1 and TRBJ2-5, with TRBD2 identical over 8 bases. The V and J ends lost 4 bases and 1 base, in that order; junction bases with no gene match: 5. Germline loops: CDR1 SQVTM, CDR2 ANQGSEA. The length of the CDR3 is 14 residues. This CDR3 reads CSVGSGDPQETQYF. DNA of the CDR3: TGCAGCGTTGGTAGCGGGGACCCCCAAGAGACCCAGTACTTC.

The chain carries TRBV30 and TRBJ2-3, with TRBD2 identical over 9 bases. CDR3 length equals 14 residues. V lost 3 bases and J lost 7; bases outside the gene matches: 8. Germline-derived CDR1 and CDR2 are GTSNPN and SVGIG (reference sequence). The chain's CDR3 is CAWRRGGGGNTQYF. CDR3 in DNA: TGTGCCTGGAGGCGGGGGGGAGGGGGTAATACGCAGTATTTT.

The CDR3 region has the DNA TGTGCCATCAGTGAGTTACTAGCCTACGAGCAGTACTTC. Translation gives CAISELLAYEQYF. The chain uses TRBV10-3 and TRBJ2-7, with a possible D match to TRBD2 (5 bases). Germline CDR1 and CDR2: ENHRY and SYGVKD. The CDR3 runs to 13 residues. V was cut by 1 base and J by 2 bases, with 6 bases left in between.

The gene calls are TRBV4-2 and TRBJ2-7, with 9 positions matching TRBD2. The J segment lost 1 base and the V segment lost 0 bases, leaving 4 bases of the junction unmatched. Germline CDR1 is LGHNA and CDR2 is YNFKEQ. This CDR3 comprises 16 residues. As DNA, the CDR3 is TGTGCCAGCAGCCAAGAGGGACTAGCTATGTCCTACGAGCAGTACTTC. This sequence encodes CASSQEGLAMSYEQYF.

Concerning this clone itself: The same CDR3 arises from other DNA sequences in this sample as well. V is TRBV9 and J is TRBJ2-3; TRBD2 matches at 9 bases. This CDR3 spans 17 amino acids. Germline assignment: CDR1 SGDLS and CDR2 YYNGEE. Trimming removed 0 bases from V and 2 bases from J; junction bases left unmatched: 7. CDR3 residues: CASSVAGGGANTDTQYF. The CDR3 DNA follows: TGTGCCAGCAGCGTAGCCGGCGGGGGGGCTAACACAGATACGCAGTATTTT.

This sequence joins TRBV2 and TRBJ2-3, with D uncertain. Germline V gene data show CDR1 as SNHLY and CDR2 as FYNNEI. The CDR3 extends over 11 amino acids. Between the trimmed V and J ends, which lost 3 bases and 6 bases, there was a span of 4 bases. The CDR3 loop reads CASSDRDTQYF. CDR3 sequence (DNA): TGTGCCAGCAGTGATCGTGATACGCAGTATTTT.

This clone was seen only once. The rearrangement links TRBV7-8 to TRBJ2-7; 7 nucleotides align to TRBD1. The germline CDR1 and CDR2 sequences are SGHVS and FQNEAQ. This CDR3 is 15 amino acids long. After removal of 6 bases from V and 2 bases from J, the junction contained 10 bases not matched to a gene. As DNA, the CDR3 is TGTGCCAGCAGTCTCGAAAGAGGGGGCGCCTACGAGCAGTACTTC. It is translated as CASSLERGGAYEQYF.

The V and J genes are TRBV25-1 and TRBJ1-5; D perhaps matches TRBD1 (6 bases). CDR1 MGHDK and CDR2 SYGVNS come from the germline V gene. Trimming took off 5 bases at V and 5 bases at J, with 10 bases between the two ends. This CDR3 contains 13 residues. The CDR3 coding sequence is TGTGCCAGCAGTACACAGGGTTATCAGCCCCAGCATTTT. Its protein is CASSTQGYQPQHF.